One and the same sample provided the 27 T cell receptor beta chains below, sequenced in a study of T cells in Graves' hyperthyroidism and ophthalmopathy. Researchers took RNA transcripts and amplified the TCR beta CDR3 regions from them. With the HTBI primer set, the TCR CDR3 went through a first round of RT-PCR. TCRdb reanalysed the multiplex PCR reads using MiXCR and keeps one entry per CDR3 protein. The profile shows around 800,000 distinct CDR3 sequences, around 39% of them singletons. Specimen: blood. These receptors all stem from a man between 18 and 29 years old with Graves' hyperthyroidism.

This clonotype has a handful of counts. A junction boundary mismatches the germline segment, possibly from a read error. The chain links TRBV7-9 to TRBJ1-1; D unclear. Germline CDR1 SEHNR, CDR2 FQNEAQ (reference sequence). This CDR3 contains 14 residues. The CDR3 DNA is TGCGCCAGCGGACGGACGGGGATGAACACTGAAGCTTTCTTT. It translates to CASGRTGMNTEAFF.

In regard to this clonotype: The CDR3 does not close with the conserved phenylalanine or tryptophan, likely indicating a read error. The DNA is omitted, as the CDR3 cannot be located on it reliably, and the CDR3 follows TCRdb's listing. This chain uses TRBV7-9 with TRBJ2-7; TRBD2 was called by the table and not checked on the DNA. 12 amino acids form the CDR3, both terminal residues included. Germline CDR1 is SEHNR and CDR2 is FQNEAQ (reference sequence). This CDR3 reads CASSLVAGLAAY.

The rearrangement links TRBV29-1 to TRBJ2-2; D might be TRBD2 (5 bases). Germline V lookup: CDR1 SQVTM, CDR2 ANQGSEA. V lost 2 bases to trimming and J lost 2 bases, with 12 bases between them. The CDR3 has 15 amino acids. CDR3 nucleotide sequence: TGCAGCGTTGAATGGCAGGAGGAAAACACCGGGGAGCTGTTTTTT. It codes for CSVEWQEENTGELFF.

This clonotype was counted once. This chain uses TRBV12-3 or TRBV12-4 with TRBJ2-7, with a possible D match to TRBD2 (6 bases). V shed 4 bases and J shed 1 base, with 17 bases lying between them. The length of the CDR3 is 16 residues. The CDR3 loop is CASSSVTREGSYEQYF. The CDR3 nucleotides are TGTGCCAGCAGTTCGGTGACTAGGGAAGGGTCCTACGAGCAGTACTTC.

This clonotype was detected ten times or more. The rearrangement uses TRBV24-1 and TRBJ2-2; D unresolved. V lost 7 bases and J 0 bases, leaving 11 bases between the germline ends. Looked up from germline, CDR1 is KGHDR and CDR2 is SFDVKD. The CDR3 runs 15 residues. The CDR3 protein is CATSGATTNTGELFF. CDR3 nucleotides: TGTGCCACCAGCGGTGCCACCACGAACACCGGGGAGCTGTTTTTT.

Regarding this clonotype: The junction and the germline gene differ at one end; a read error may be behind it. CDR3: CSARDSWGNAGELFF. In nucleotides, the CDR3 is TGCAGTGCTAGAGATTCTTGGGGGAACGCCGGGGAGCTGTTTTTT. This chain uses TRBV20-1 with TRBJ2-2; D is tentatively TRBD1 or TRBD2 (5 bases each). There are 15 residues in the CDR3. Germline CDR1 DFQATT, CDR2 SNEGSKA (reference sequence).

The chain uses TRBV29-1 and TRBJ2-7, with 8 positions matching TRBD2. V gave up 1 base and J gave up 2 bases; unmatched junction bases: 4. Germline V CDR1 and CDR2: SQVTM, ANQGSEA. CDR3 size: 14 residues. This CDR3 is CSVEVVAGPYEQYF. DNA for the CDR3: TGCAGCGTTGAAGTGGTAGCGGGACCCTACGAGCAGTACTTC.

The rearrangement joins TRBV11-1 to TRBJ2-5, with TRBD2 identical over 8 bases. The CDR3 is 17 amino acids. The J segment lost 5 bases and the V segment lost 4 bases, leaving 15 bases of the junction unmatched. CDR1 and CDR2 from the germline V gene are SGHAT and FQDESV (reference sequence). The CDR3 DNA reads TGTGCCAGCAGCTCAGTCGCGGGGGGAGATTCTCTGGAGACCCAGTACTTC. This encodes CASSSVAGGDSLETQYF.

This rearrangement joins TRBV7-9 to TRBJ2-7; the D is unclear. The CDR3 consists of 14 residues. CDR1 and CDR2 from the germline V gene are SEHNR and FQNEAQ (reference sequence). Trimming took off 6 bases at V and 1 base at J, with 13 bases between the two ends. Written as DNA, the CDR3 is TGTGCCAGCAGTCCGATAGGGTCTTCCTACGAGCAGTACTTC. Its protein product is CASSPIGSSYEQYF.

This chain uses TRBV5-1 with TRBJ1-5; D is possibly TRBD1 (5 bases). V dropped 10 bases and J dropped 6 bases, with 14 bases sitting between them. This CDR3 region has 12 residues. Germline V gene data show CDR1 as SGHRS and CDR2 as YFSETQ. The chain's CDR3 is CACRDGTQPQHF. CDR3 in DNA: TGCGCCTGCCGGGACGGCACTCAGCCCCAGCATTTT.

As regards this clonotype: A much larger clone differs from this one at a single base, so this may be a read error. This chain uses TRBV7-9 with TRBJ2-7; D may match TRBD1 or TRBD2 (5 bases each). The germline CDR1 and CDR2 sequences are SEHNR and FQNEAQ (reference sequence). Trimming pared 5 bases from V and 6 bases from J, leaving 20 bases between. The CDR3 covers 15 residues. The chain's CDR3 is CASSASVNRGGEQYF. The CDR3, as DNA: TGTGCCAGCAGCGCCTCGGTCAACCGTGGGGGCGAGCAGTACTTC.

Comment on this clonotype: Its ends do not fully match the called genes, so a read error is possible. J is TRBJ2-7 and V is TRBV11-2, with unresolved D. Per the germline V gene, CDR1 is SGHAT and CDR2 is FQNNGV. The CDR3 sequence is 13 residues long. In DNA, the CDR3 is TGCGCCAGCAGCCAAGCCTCGGCGGTCGAGCAGTACTTC. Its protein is CASSQASAVEQYF.

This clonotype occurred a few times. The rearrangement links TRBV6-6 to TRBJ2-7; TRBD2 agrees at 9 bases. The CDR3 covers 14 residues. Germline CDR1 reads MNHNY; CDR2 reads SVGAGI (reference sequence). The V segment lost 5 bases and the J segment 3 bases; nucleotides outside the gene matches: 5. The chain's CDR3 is CASSPSGDLYEQYF. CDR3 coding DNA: TGTGCCAGCAGTCCTAGCGGGGACCTCTACGAGCAGTACTTC.

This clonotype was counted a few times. The CDR3 DNA follows: TGCAGTGCTATACAGGGCTACTACGAGCAGTACTTC. This encodes CSAIQGYYEQYF. This chain joins TRBV20-1 and TRBJ2-7; weak D call: TRBD1 (6 bases). The germline V gene has CDR1 DFQATT and CDR2 SNEGSKA (reference sequence). This CDR3 region has 12 residues. V was clipped by 4 bases and J by 3 bases, with 10 bases between them.

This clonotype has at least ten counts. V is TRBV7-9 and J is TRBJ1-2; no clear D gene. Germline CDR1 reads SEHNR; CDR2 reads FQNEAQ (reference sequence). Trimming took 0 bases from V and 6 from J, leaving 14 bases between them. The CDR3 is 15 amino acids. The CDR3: CASSLAGVFLDGYTF. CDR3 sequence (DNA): TGTGCCAGCAGCTTAGCGGGAGTATTTCTGGATGGCTACACCTTC.

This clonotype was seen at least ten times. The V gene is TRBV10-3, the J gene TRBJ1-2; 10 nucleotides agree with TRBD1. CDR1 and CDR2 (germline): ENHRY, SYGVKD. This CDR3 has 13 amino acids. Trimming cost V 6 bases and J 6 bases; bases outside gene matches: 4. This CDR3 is CAISGTGEDGYTF. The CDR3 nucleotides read TGTGCCATCAGCGGGACAGGGGAAGATGGCTACACCTTC.

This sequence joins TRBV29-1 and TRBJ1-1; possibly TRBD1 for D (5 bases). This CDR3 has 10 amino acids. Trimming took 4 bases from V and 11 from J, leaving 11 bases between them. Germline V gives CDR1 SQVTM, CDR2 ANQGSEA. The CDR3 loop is CSVGVGEAFF. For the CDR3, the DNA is TGCAGCGTTGGTGTGGGGGAGGCTTTCTTT.

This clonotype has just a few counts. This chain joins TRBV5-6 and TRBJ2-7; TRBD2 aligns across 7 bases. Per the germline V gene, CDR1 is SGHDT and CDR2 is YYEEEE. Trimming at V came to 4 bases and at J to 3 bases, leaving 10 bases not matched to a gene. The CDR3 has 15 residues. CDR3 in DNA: TGTGCCAGCAGCGTGTTTGCCGGGAGGTTCTACGAGCAGTACTTC. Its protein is CASSVFAGRFYEQYF.

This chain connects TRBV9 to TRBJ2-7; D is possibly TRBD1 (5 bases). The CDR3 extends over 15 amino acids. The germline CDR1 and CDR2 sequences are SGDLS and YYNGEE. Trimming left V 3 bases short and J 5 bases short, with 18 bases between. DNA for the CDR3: TGTGCCAGCAGCGCACCCAACAGGCCCCTCCACGAGCAGTACTTC. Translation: CASSAPNRPLHEQYF. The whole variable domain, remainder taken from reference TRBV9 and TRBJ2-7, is DSGVTQTPKHLITATGQRVTLRCSPRSGDLSVYWYQQSLDQGLQFLIQYYNGEERAKGNILERFSAQQFPDLHSELNLSSLELGDSALYFCASSAPNRPLHEQYFGPGTRLTVT.

The CDR3 loop reads CASSPKLGGELFF. CDR3 nucleotide sequence: TGTGCCAGCAGTCCAAAATTGGGCGGGGAGCTGTTTTTT. The rearrangement joins TRBV6-5 to TRBJ2-2; D is ambiguous. The CDR3 is made up of 13 amino acids. V dropped 5 bases and J dropped 7 bases, with 11 bases sitting between them. Per the germline V gene, CDR1 is MNHEY and CDR2 is SVGAGI.

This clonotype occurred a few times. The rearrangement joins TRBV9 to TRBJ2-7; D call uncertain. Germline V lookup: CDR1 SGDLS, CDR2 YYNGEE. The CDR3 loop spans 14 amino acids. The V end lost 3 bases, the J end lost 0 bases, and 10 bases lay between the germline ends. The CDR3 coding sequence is TGTGCCAGCAGCGCTCGGTGGGGCTCCTACGAGCAGTACTTC. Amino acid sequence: CASSARWGSYEQYF.

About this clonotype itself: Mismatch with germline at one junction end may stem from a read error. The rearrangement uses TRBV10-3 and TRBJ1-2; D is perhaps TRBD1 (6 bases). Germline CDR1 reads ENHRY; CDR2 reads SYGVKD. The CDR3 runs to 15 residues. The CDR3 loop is CASSYSGQFNYGYTF. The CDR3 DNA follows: TGTGCCAGCAGTTACTCGGGACAATTTAACTATGGCTACACCTTC.

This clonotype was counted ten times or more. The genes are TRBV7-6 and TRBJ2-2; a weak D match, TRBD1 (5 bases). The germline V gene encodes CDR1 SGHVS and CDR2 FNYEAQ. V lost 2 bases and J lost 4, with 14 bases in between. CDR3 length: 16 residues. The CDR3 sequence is CASSLWVQGGTGELFF. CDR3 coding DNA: TGTGCCAGCAGCTTATGGGTGCAGGGTGGCACCGGGGAGCTGTTTTTT.

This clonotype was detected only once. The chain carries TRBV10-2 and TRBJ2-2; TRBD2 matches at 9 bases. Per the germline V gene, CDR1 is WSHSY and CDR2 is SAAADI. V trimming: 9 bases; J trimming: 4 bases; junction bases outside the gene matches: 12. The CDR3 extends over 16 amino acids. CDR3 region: CASASGDTPGTGELFF. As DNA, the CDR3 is TGCGCCAGTGCTAGCGGGGACACGCCGGGCACCGGGGAGCTGTTTTTT.

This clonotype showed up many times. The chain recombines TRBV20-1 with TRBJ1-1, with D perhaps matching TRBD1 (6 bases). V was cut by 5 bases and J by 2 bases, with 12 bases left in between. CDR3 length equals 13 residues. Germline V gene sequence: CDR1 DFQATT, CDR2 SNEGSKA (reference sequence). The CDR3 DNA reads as TGCAGTGCTTGGACAGCCCAAAACACTGAAGCTTTCTTT. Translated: CSAWTAQNTEAFF.

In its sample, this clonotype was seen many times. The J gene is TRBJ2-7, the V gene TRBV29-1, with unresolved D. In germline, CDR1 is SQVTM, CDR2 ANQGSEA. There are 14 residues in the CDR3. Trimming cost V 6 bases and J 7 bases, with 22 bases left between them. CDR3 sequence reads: CSVAPLVAPSEQYF. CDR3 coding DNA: TGCAGCGTCGCACCCCTTGTGGCCCCCTCGGAGCAGTACTTC.

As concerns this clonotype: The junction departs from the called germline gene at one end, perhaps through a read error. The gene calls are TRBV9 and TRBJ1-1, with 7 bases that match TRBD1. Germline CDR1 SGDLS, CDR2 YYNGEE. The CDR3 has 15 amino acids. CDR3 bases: TGCGCCAGCAGTCTTGGACAGGACCGGGTCACTGAAGCTTTCTTT. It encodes CASSLGQDRVTEAFF.